These 20 T cell receptor beta chains were all obtained from the same sample, sequenced in a study of cytomegalovirus exposure and HLA in healthy donors. In the PCR, 60 Vbeta and 13 Jbeta primers were used. Assay: immunoSEQ multiplex PCR; the TCRdb copy retains only in-frame clones and omits some. Of about 160,000 clones in the sample, 75% to 90% are singletons; the top ten hold 4% to 5.5%. Sequences were obtained from PBMCs. The receptors stem from a young man in good health and CMV-seronegative.

The chain combines TRBV2 with TRBJ2-1, with 11 positions matching TRBD2. The CDR3 totals 15 residues. Germline CDR1 reads SNHLY; CDR2 reads FYNNEI. The J segment lost 3 bases and the V segment lost 6 bases, leaving 4 bases of the junction unmatched. In nucleotides, the CDR3 is TGTGCCAGCAGATACCTAGCGGGGGGCTACAATGAGCAGTTCTTC. It yields the protein CASRYLAGGYNEQFF.

The rearrangement links TRBV30 to TRBJ1-5; no clear D gene. CDR3 length: 13 residues. Trimming pared 3 bases from V and 1 base from J, leaving 7 bases between. Germline values: CDR1 GTSNPN, CDR2 SVGIG (reference sequence). In nucleotides, the CDR3 is TGTGCCTGGAGGTCCAGGAGCAATCAGCCCCAGCATTTT. Translated, it gives CAWRSRSNQPQHF.

This rearrangement joins TRBV28 to TRBJ2-3; D is ambiguous. V gave up 4 bases and J gave up 3 bases, with 8 bases separating them. The CDR3 contains 13 residues. The germline gives CDR1 MDHEN, CDR2 SYDVKM. CDR3 DNA: TGTGCCAGCAGTTATTTAGAGACAGATACGCAGTATTTT. Its protein is CASSYLETDTQYF.

The rearrangement joins TRBV15 to TRBJ1-2; 10 bases are a match to TRBD1. The CDR3 loop spans 17 amino acids. V was pared by 3 bases and J by 8 bases, with 15 bases of the junction left unmatched. Germline CDR1 is LNHNV and CDR2 is YYDKDF (reference sequence). CDR3 residues: CATSRDLGTGALGGYTF. The CDR3 nucleotides are TGTGCCACCAGCAGGGACCTAGGGACAGGGGCCCTGGGCGGCTACACCTTC.

V is TRBV11-3 and J is TRBJ2-5; 9 bases line up with TRBD1. Unmatched junction bases numbered 11, after V lost 0 bases and J lost 3 bases. The V gene's germline CDR1 is SGHNT and CDR2 YENEEA. The CDR3 is 18 residues long. The CDR3 spells CASSLDWRDRGKEETQYF. For the CDR3, the DNA is TGTGCCAGCAGCTTAGATTGGAGAGACAGGGGGAAAGAAGAGACCCAGTACTTC.

This clone was found once. The chain joins TRBV30 to TRBJ2-1; no clear D gene. CDR3 length: 14 amino acids. Per germline, CDR1 GTSNPN and CDR2 SVGIG (reference sequence). V lost 0 bases and J lost 6, with 12 bases in between. CDR3 in DNA: TGTGCCTGGAGTGTACGACTCCCGGGCAATGAGCAGTTCTTC. It encodes CAWSVRLPGNEQFF.

The chain links TRBV10-3 to TRBJ2-2; 9 bases are a match to TRBD2. Germline V gives CDR1 ENHRY, CDR2 SYGVKD. The CDR3 covers 19 residues. Trimming removed 2 bases from V and 8 bases from J; junction bases left unmatched: 18. This CDR3 reads CAISETLAGALRVGGELFF. The CDR3 DNA reads as TGTGCCATCAGTGAGACCTTAGCGGGGGCTTTAAGAGTTGGTGGGGAGCTGTTTTTT.

The V gene is TRBV11-1, the J gene TRBJ2-1; a weak D match, TRBD2 (5 bases). The V and J ends lost 5 bases and 5 bases respectively, with 22 bases between them. From germline, CDR1 is SGHAT and CDR2 FQDESV (reference sequence). This CDR3 has 17 amino acids. The CDR3 spells CASSPEGLAVTNNEQFF. The CDR3 coding sequence is TGTGCCAGCAGCCCAGAGGGCCTAGCCGTTACCAACAATGAGCAGTTCTTC.

The chain uses TRBV9 and TRBJ2-5; 9 bases line up with TRBD1. The closer fit of TRBJ2-7 to the DNA end suggests the J call may be wrong. The germline CDR1 and CDR2 sequences are SGDLS and YYNGEE. This CDR3 region has 14 residues. The CDR3 DNA is TGTGCCAGCATCCGACAGGGGGTTATCTACGAGCAGTACTTC. Encoded protein: CASIRQGVIYEQYF.

The chain employs TRBV5-7 and TRBJ1-3, with D unresolved. TRBV5-7 is recorded as an ORF, its role being uncertain. Trimming removed 6 bases at V and 2 bases at J, with 12 bases between. CDR3 size: 14 residues. The CDR3 loop is CASTACSTGNTIYF. The CDR3 DNA sequence: TGTGCCAGCACCGCTTGCTCTACTGGAAACACCATATATTTT.

The V gene is TRBV7-9, the J gene TRBJ2-3; 11 nucleotides match TRBD2. Unmatched junction bases numbered 0, after V lost 1 base and J lost 6 bases. The length of the CDR3 is 14 residues. The germline V gene encodes CDR1 SEHNR and CDR2 FQNEAQ (reference sequence). The CDR3 protein is CASSLGLAGDTQYF. The CDR3 DNA reads TGTGCCAGCAGCTTAGGACTAGCGGGGGATACGCAGTATTTT.

This chain connects TRBV9 to TRBJ1-5; D is unresolved. V was clipped by 0 bases and J by 8 bases, with 9 bases between them. CDR3 length equals 13 residues. Germline V CDR1 and CDR2: SGDLS, YYNGEE. The CDR3 DNA follows: TGTGCCAGCAGCGTAGGTTTGGCGGAGCCCCAGCATTTT. Amino acids: CASSVGLAEPQHF.

This sequence joins TRBV2 and TRBJ1-5, with TRBD1 identical over 7 bases. CDR1 SNHLY and CDR2 FYNNEI come from the germline V gene. Trimming removed 7 bases from V and 3 bases from J; junction bases left unmatched: 6. The CDR3 runs 14 residues. The CDR3 is CASTPGTVNQPQHF. The CDR3 DNA sequence: TGTGCCAGCACCCCCGGGACAGTCAATCAGCCCCAGCATTTT.

The chain carries TRBV2 and TRBJ2-1; D might be TRBD1 (6 bases). The V and J ends lost 8 bases and 5 bases respectively, with 13 bases between them. Looked up from germline, CDR1 is SNHLY and CDR2 is FYNNEI. The CDR3 contains 13 residues. The CDR3 loop is CASSERTDNEQFF. The CDR3 nucleotides are TGTGCCAGCTCCGAGAGGACAGACAATGAGCAGTTCTTC.

V and J are TRBV7-3 and TRBJ1-3; D perhaps matches TRBD1 (6 bases). CDR3 length: 14 residues. Per the germline V gene, CDR1 is SGHTA and CDR2 is FQGTGA. Deletions cut 5 bases from V and 4 bases from J, with 12 bases between. CDR3 coding DNA: TGTGCCAGCAGCCCCGCAGGGGCAGGAAACACCATATATTTT. This gives the protein CASSPAGAGNTIYF.

The rearrangement uses TRBV9 and TRBJ1-1, with D unclear. The CDR3 contains 13 residues. Trimming left V 0 bases short and J 4 bases short, with 7 bases between. Germline V gene sequence: CDR1 SGDLS, CDR2 YYNGEE. CDR3 amino acids: CASSVGPVTEAFF. The CDR3 DNA follows: TGTGCCAGCAGCGTAGGTCCAGTCACTGAAGCTTTCTTT.

The genes are TRBV7-3 and TRBJ2-3; 9 nucleotides align to TRBD2. The CDR3 runs to 15 residues. The junction had 7 bases not matched to a gene; V was cut back by 7 bases and J by 2 bases. CDR1 is SGHTA, CDR2 FQGTGA, per germline. CDR3 coding DNA: TGTGCCAGCACCCGTAGCGGGGGTCCCACAGATACGCAGTATTTT. Translation gives CASTRSGGPTDTQYF.

The rearrangement links TRBV5-4 to TRBJ2-2; D remains unclear. CDR1 and CDR2 (germline): SGHNT, YYREEE (reference sequence). This CDR3 region has 15 residues. V was trimmed by 3 bases and J by 3 bases, leaving 12 bases between them. The CDR3 loop is CASSSGPRDTGELFF. The CDR3 DNA sequence: TGTGCCAGCAGCTCTGGCCCCCGGGACACCGGGGAGCTGTTTTTT. Based on the CDR3 plus reference TRBV5-4 and TRBJ2-2, the full variable domain is ETGVTQSPTHLIKTRGQQVTLRCSSQSGHNTVSWYQQALGQGPQFIFQYYREEENGRGNFPPRFSGLQFPNYSSELNVNALELDDSALYLCASSSGPRDTGELFFGEGSRLTVL.

The chain joins TRBV4-3 to TRBJ1-6, with D tentatively TRBD1 (6 bases). Per germline, CDR1 LGHNA and CDR2 YSLEER. This CDR3 has 15 amino acids. Trimming stripped 1 base from V and 9 bases from J, with 13 bases between. The CDR3 protein is CASSQGMGASSPLHF. The CDR3, as DNA: TGCGCCAGCAGCCAAGGGATGGGGGCAAGTTCACCCCTCCACTTT.

This chain connects TRBV7-2 to TRBJ2-7; 7 bases line up with TRBD1. This CDR3 has 14 amino acids. The junction had 9 bases not matched to a gene; V was cut back by 7 bases and J by 3 bases. CDR1 is SGHTA and CDR2 is FQGNSA in the germline V gene. This chain's CDR3 is CASTPRTGFYEQYF. The CDR3 DNA reads TGTGCCAGCACCCCAAGGACAGGTTTCTACGAGCAGTACTTC.